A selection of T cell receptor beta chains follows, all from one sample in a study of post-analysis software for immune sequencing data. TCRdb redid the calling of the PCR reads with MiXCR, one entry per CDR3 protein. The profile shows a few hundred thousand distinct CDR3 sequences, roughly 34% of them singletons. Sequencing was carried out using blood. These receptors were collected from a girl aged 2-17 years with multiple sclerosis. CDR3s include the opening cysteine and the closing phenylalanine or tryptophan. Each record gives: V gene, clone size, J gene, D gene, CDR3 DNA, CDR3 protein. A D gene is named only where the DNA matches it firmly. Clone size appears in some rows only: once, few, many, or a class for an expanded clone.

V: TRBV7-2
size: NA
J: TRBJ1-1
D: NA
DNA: TGTGCCAGCAGCTCCCGACCACGCGGTAACACTGAAGCTTTCTTT
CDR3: CASSSRPRGNTEAFF

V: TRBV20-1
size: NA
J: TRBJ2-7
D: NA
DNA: TGCAGTGCTACCCAGACAGTGGCCTACGAGCAGTACTTC
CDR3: CSATQTVAYEQYF

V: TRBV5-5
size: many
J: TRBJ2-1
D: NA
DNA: TGTGCCAGCAGCTCGCAGGGAAGCTCCTACAATGAGCAGTTCTTC
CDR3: CASSSQGSSYNEQFF

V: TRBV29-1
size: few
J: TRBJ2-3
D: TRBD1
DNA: TGCAGCGTTGGGACAGGGATGATGGAGGGAGATACGCAGTATTTT
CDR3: CSVGTGMMEGDTQYF

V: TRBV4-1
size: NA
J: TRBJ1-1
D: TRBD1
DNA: TGCGCCAGCAGCCAAGGCCTGACTACGGGACAGGGGGTGGACACTGAAGCTTTCTTT
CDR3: CASSQGLTTGQGVDTEAFF

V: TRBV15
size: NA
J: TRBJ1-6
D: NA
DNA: TGTGCCACCAGCGCGCCGGGTGGATCACCCCTCCACTTT
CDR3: CATSAPGGSPLHF

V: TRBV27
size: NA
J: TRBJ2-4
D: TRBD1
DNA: TGTGCCAGCAGTTTCCCAATTCTTCCCGGGACAGGGAAAAACATTCAGTACTTC
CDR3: CASSFPILPGTGKNIQYF

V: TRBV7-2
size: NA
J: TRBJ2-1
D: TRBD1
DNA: TGTGCCAGCAGCACCGGGACAGGGGTCAACAATGAGCAGTTCTTC
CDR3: CASSTGTGVNNEQFF

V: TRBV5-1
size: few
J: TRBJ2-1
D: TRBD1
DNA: TGCGCCAGCAGCCCTTCGGGACAGGTCTACAATGAGCAGTTCTTC
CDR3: CASSPSGQVYNEQFF

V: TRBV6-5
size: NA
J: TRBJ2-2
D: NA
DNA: TGTGCCAGCAGTGATACGGACCAGAACACCGGGGAGCTGTTTTTT
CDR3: CASSDTDQNTGELFF

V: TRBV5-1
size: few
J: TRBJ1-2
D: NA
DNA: TGCGCCAGCAGCTTGGGAGGGGTTGGCTACACCTTC
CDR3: CASSLGGVGYTF

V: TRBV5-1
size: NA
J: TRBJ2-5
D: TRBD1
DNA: TGCGCCAGCAGCTGGGAAATACAGGGGAAGGGAGAGACCCAGTACTTC
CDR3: CASSWEIQGKGETQYF

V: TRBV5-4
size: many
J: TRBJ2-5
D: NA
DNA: TGTGCCAGCAGCCGCGGGACAGAAGAGACCCAGTACTTC
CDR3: CASSRGTEETQYF